This section outlines one T cell receptor (beta chain) sequence together with its context. The germline V gene has CDR1 SGHRS and CDR2 YFSETQ. Trimming cost V 4 bases and J 5 bases; bases outside gene matches: 14. There are 16 residues in the CDR3. The assay was immunoSEQ multiplex PCR, and TCRdb's table has in-frame clones only and misses some. The sample consists of 70,000 or so clones, around three quarters of them appearing once. The data were taken from a study of blood T cell repertoires in COVID-19. Study-level information: Nucleic acid was either cDNA or gDNA, and it came from T cells, B-cell-depleted T cells, or PBMCs.

The sequenced sample consisted of peripheral blood. This TCR came from a man aged 60 to 75 with acute or convalescent COVID-19. The genes are TRBV5-1 and TRBJ2-7, with TRBD1 matching over 8 bases. CDR3 amino acids: CASSKLTTGGSNEQYF. DNA of the CDR3: TGCGCCAGCAGCAAACTGACTACAGGGGGATCTAACGAGCAGTACTTC.